The clone carrying this T cell receptor (beta chain) was recorded many times. Its antigen is unknown. Trimming removed 5 bases at V and 9 bases at J, with 5 bases between. Germline loops: CDR1 SEHNR, CDR2 FQNEAQ (reference sequence). The CDR3 spans 10 residues. TCRdb reprocessed the 5' RACE reads with MiXCR, giving one entry per CDR3 protein. Seen here are some 710,000 distinct CDR3 sequences, around 5.7% observed once, and the top ten hold 1.5% to 2%. These data come from a study of identical twins. Study results and caveats: The models gave estimates that fell short of the out-of-frame TCR alpha sharing seen in monozygotic twins. Out-of-frame alpha sequences common to twins were enriched for low generation probability. Beta clonotypes that were abundant in cord blood contained fewer insertions, a pattern absent from memory repertoires. The study drew conclusions from cross-sectional statistical analysis, not from following the same donors.

This TCR was recovered from a man between 18 and 35 years old in good health. Sequences were obtained from naive T cells sorted from blood. The chain joins TRBV7-9 to TRBJ2-1; D unclear. CDR3 in amino acids: CASSGVEQFF. The CDR3 nucleotides are TGTGCCAGCAGCGGGGTTGAGCAGTTCTTC.